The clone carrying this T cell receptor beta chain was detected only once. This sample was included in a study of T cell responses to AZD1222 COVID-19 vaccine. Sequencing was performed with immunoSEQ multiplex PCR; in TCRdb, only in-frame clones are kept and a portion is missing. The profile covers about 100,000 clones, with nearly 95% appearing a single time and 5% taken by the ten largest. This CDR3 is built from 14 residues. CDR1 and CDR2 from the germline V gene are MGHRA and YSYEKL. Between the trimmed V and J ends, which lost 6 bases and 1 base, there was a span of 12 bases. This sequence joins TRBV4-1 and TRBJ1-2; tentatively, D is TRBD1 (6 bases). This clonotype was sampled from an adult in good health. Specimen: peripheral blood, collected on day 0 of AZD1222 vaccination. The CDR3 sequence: CASSRQDNNYGYTF. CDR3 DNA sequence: TGCGCCAGCAGTCGACAGGATAATAACTATGGCTACACCTTC.